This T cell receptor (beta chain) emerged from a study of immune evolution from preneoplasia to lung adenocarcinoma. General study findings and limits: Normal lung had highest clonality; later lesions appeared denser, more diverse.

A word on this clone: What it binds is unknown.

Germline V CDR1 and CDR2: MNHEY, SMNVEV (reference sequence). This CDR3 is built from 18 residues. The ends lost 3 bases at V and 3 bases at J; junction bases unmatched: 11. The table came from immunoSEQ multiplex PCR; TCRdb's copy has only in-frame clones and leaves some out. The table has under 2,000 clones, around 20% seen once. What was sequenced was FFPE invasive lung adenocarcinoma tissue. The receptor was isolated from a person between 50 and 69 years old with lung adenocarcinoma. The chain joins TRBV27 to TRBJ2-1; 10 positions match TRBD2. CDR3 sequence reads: CASSLFPGGLAVYNEQFF. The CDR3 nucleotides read TGTGCCAGCAGTTTGTTCCCTGGCGGACTAGCGGTCTACAATGAGCAGTTCTTC.